The 10 T cell receptor beta chains reported below all come from one sample, sequenced in a study of T cell changes during pregnancy in multiple sclerosis. This table comes from immunoSEQ multiplex PCR, and its TCRdb copy is limited to in-frame clones, with some not included. This sample has about 47,000 clones; around 92% occur once, and the top ten carry roughly 2.1%. This sample comprised peripheral blood, obtained in the third trimester of pregnancy. These receptors originate from a female donor with multiple sclerosis, enrolled in a pregnancy study.

In nucleotides, the CDR3 is TGTGCCAGCAGCTCTCGGACAGGGCGAACTGAAGCTTTCTTT. Its translation: CASSSRTGRTEAFF. The chain recombines TRBV13 with TRBJ1-1, with TRBD1 identical over 8 bases. Germline CDR1 reads PRHDT; CDR2 reads FYEKMQ (reference sequence). Losses at the gene ends were 4 bases for V and 5 bases for J; bases not matched to a gene: 6. The length of the CDR3 is 14 residues.

The CDR3 nucleotides read TGTGCCAGCAGAATGGTATCGCGGCCCGGGGAGCTGTTTTTT. Translation gives CASRMVSRPGELFF. The rearrangement joins TRBV6-1 to TRBJ2-2; no clear D gene. V was shortened by 6 bases and J by 6 bases, with 14 bases between the two germline ends. Germline-derived CDR1 and CDR2 are MNHNS and SASEGT. This CDR3 is built from 14 residues.

This chain uses TRBV7-3 with TRBJ2-1; the match to TRBD2 covers 9 bases. This CDR3 has 13 amino acids. CDR1 SGHTA and CDR2 FQGTGA come from the germline V gene. V was clipped by 5 bases and J by 7 bases; unmatched bases: 3. The CDR3, as DNA: TGTGCCAGCAGCACCCTAGCGGGAAATGAGCAGTTCTTC. Encoded protein: CASSTLAGNEQFF.

The CDR3 loop reads CASSPGQGLSYEQYF. The CDR3 DNA follows: TGTGCCAGCAGCCCAGGGCAGGGCCTCTCCTACGAGCAGTACTTC. The chain employs TRBV9 and TRBJ2-7, with D tentatively TRBD1 (5 bases). This CDR3 has 15 residues. The V gene's germline CDR1 is SGDLS and CDR2 YYNGEE. V was pared by 4 bases and J by 0 bases, with 14 bases between.

The V call is TRBV18, the J call TRBJ2-7, with 8 nucleotides matching TRBD1. Germline CDR1 reads KGHSH; CDR2 reads LQKENI. The CDR3 contains 15 residues. Trimming took 6 bases from V and 5 from J; bases not matched to a gene: 12. CDR3 in DNA: TGTGCCAGCTCCCTTGACAGGACAGGGTTCAACGAGCAGTACTTC. It specifies CASSLDRTGFNEQYF.

The chain carries TRBV10-3 and TRBJ2-1; the match to TRBD2 covers 13 bases. There are 19 residues in the CDR3. Germline V gene lookup returns CDR1 ENHRY and CDR2 SYGVKD. The V gene end was trimmed by 7 bases and the J gene end by 0 bases; junction bases not matched to a gene: 12. In DNA form, the CDR3 reads TGTGCCATCACCGTGGGGACTAGCGGGAAAGGGGTCTCCTACAATGAGCAGTTCTTC. Amino acids: CAITVGTSGKGVSYNEQFF.

This chain connects TRBV7-9 to TRBJ2-1; D is ambiguous. Germline assignment: CDR1 SEHNR and CDR2 FQNEAQ (reference sequence). V lost 1 base to trimming and J lost 10 bases, with 14 bases between them. The CDR3 has 14 amino acids. This chain's CDR3 is CASSLVEEAREQFF. The DNA for the CDR3 is TGTGCCAGCAGCTTAGTCGAAGAAGCTCGCGAGCAGTTCTTC.

The rearrangement uses TRBV7-2 and TRBJ2-1; 11 nucleotides match TRBD1. After removal of 5 bases from V and 9 bases from J, the junction contained 6 bases not matched to a gene. Germline V CDR1 and CDR2: SGHTA, FQGNSA. This CDR3 is 14 amino acids long. This CDR3 is CASSPGTGGREQFF. As DNA, the CDR3 is TGTGCCAGCAGCCCCGGGACAGGGGGTCGTGAGCAGTTCTTC.

This chain joins TRBV7-6 and TRBJ2-5; no reliable D call. Germline V gene lookup returns CDR1 SGHVS and CDR2 FNYEAQ. The CDR3 runs 11 residues. Trimming took off 5 bases at V and 9 bases at J, with 10 bases between the two ends. This CDR3 reads CASSPQSAQYF. The CDR3 DNA follows: TGTGCCAGCAGCCCGCAATCGGCCCAGTACTTC.

The rearrangement joins TRBV28 to TRBJ2-2; D perhaps matches TRBD1 (5 bases). Germline values: CDR1 MDHEN, CDR2 SYDVKM. V lost 5 bases and J 2 bases, leaving 12 bases between the germline ends. This CDR3 has 15 residues. CDR3 protein: CASSIPGPNTGELFF. CDR3 bases: TGTGCCAGCAGTATACCAGGGCCCAACACCGGGGAGCTGTTTTTT.